This T cell receptor beta chain emerged from a study of T cell responses to AZD1222 COVID-19 vaccine. The protocol was immunoSEQ multiplex PCR, while the TCRdb copy is restricted to in-frame clones and leaves out a portion. The sample carries tens of thousands of clones, approximately 86% recorded once. The germline CDR1 and CDR2 sequences are MNHEY and SVGAGI. V shed 6 bases and J 4 bases; nucleotides not matched to a gene: 9. This CDR3 is built from 15 residues. V usage is TRBV6-5 and J usage is TRBJ1-3, with 7 nucleotides matching TRBD1. The specimen was peripheral blood, collected 28 days after the second AZD1222 dose. The receptor was derived from an adult who received the AZD1222 COVID-19 vaccine. CDR3 sequence: CASSRRGLGGNTIYF. The CDR3 nucleotides are TGTGCCAGCAGCAGGAGGGGGCTAGGAGGAAACACCATATATTTT.